This record concerns one T cell receptor (beta chain) sequence. Antigen: not known. The trim removed 5 bases at V and 0 bases at J, leaving 9 bases unmatched. The V gene's germline CDR1 is SGHNT and CDR2 YENEEA. CDR3 length equals 16 residues. Fresh peripheral blood, about 9.6 ml, yielded the PBMCs. Researchers took RNA transcripts and amplified the TCR beta CDR3 regions from them. HTBI primers were employed in a first-round RT-PCR of the TCR CDR3. TCRdb fed the multiplex PCR reads into MiXCR, producing one record per CDR3 protein. Among fewer than 750,000 distinct CDR3 sequences, roughly 15% were seen once, and the ten largest hold roughly 4.3%. The sample comes from a study of T cells in Graves' hyperthyroidism and ophthalmopathy. Findings and limits, study-wide: Blood also carried most thyroid clonotypes expanded above 0.001.

The clonotype originates from a woman aged 40-49 years with Graves' ophthalmopathy. Sample: blood. The chain has TRBV11-3 and TRBJ2-5, with 7 bases that match TRBD2. CDR3 protein: CASSRFWRENQETQYF. CDR3 bases: TGTGCCAGCAGCCGCTTCTGGCGGGAGAACCAAGAGACCCAGTACTTC.